What follows are 23 T cell receptor beta chains derived from one specimen sequenced in a study of post-analysis software for immune sequencing data. These TCRs are of unknown antigen specificity. The study, taken as a whole, reports: Compared with controls, patients had more of about 5 TRBV segments, including TRBV5-6, TRBV5-1 and TRBV20-1.

Incorporated into the TCR beta cDNA libraries were unique molecular identifiers, which served to reduce PCR and sequencing biases. Using its own MiXCR run on the PCR reads, TCRdb lists one record per CDR3 protein. The table includes about 770,000 distinct CDR3 sequences, roughly 50% detected once. The specimen was blood. These receptor sequences come from a girl aged 10 to 17 with multiple sclerosis.

This chain uses TRBV12-3 or TRBV12-4 with TRBJ2-1; tentatively, D is TRBD2 (6 bases). Trimming left V 1 base short and J 12 bases short, with 7 bases between. The CDR3 spans 11 residues. The CDR3 is CASSLVGGQFF. The CDR3 bases are TGTGCCAGCAGTTTAGTGGGGGGGCAGTTCTTC.

The J gene is TRBJ2-1, the V gene TRBV12-3 or TRBV12-4; TRBD1 aligns across 7 bases. The J segment lost 5 bases and the V segment lost 3 bases, leaving 4 bases of the junction unmatched. This CDR3 spans 14 amino acids. DNA of the CDR3: TGTGCCAGCAGTTTCGGGACAGTCGACAATGAGCAGTTCTTC. Encoded protein: CASSFGTVDNEQFF.

The table lists this clonotype with a count of one. The J gene is TRBJ2-3, the V gene TRBV24-1; 7 bases match TRBD1. J lost 0 bases, V lost 4 bases, and 6 bases had no gene match. CDR3 length equals 16 residues. Germline CDR1 and CDR2: KGHDR and SFDVKD. The CDR3 coding sequence is TGTGCCACCAGTGACCAGGGGACAGCCAGCACAGATACGCAGTATTTT. Protein: CATSDQGTASTDTQYF.

This chain uses TRBV7-9 with TRBJ1-4; TRBD1 matches 7 bases. Germline V lookup: CDR1 SEHNR, CDR2 FQNEAQ (reference sequence). This CDR3 has 15 residues. With 5 bases clipped from V and 7 bases from J, the junction kept 10 bases outside the gene matches. In nucleotides, the CDR3 is TGTGCCAGCAGCCCCCAAGGGGGCGAGATTGAAAAACTGTTTTTT. Its translation is CASSPQGGEIEKLFF.

As for this clonotype: A far larger clone is a single base away, which makes a read error likely. This chain uses TRBV27 with TRBJ2-1; 10 nucleotides match TRBD2. V was pared by 5 bases and J by 2 bases, with 3 bases of the junction left unmatched. The CDR3 is 15 amino acids. The germline V gene has CDR1 MNHEY and CDR2 SMNVEV (reference sequence). In DNA form, the CDR3 reads TGTGCCAGCAGTCCTAGCGGGAGCGCCTACAATGAGCAGTTCTTC. It encodes CASSPSGSAYNEQFF.

This chain uses TRBV6-2 or TRBV6-3 with TRBJ1-5, with 12 nucleotides matching TRBD1. The CDR3 runs to 15 residues. The junction had 8 bases not matched to a gene; V was cut back by 10 bases and J by 4 bases. Germline CDR1 and CDR2: MNHEY and SVGEGT. This chain's CDR3 is CATGDRGRGNQPQHF. The CDR3 coding sequence is TGTGCCACTGGGGACAGGGGGCGAGGGAATCAGCCCCAGCATTTT.

The CDR3 DNA is TGTGCCAGCAGCTTGAGTAGCCCTACACCAGATACGCAGTATTTT. Amino acid sequence: CASSLSSPTPDTQYF. The chain combines TRBV7-2 with TRBJ2-3, with D unresolved. Germline CDR1 SGHTA, CDR2 FQGNSA. The V and J ends lost 3 bases and 4 bases respectively, with 14 bases between them. The CDR3 runs 15 residues.

This chain joins TRBV6-5 and TRBJ1-4; D is perhaps TRBD1 (6 bases). Trimming pared 2 bases from V and 2 bases from J, leaving 18 bases between. CDR3 length equals 18 residues. The germline gives CDR1 MNHEY, CDR2 SVGAGI. The CDR3 reads CASSYDGGRAATNEKLFF. DNA for the CDR3: TGTGCCAGCAGTTACGACGGGGGGCGGGCGGCCACTAATGAAAAACTGTTTTTT.

This chain connects TRBV6-1 to TRBJ2-7; the D gene could be TRBD1 or TRBD2 (6 bases each). Germline CDR1 MNHNS, CDR2 SASEGT. V was clipped by 6 bases and J by 2 bases, with 17 bases between them. This CDR3 spans 15 amino acids. CDR3 residues: CASRKRGDKTYEQYF. CDR3 sequence (DNA): TGTGCCAGCAGGAAAAGGGGGGACAAAACCTACGAGCAGTACTTC.

This clonotype was counted between two and nine times. The gene calls are TRBV6-1 and TRBJ2-3; 13 bases agree with TRBD2. Germline values: CDR1 MNHNS, CDR2 SASEGT. V dropped 5 bases and J dropped 0; count of bases not matched to a gene: 8. This CDR3 has 18 residues. The CDR3 region has the DNA TGTGCCAGCAGTCGGACTAGCGGGAGAGTCCCCAGCACAGATACGCAGTATTTT. Translation gives CASSRTSGRVPSTDTQYF.

In its sample, this clonotype was seen a few times. V and J are TRBV5-5 and TRBJ2-7; no clear D gene. The V end was cut by 8 bases, the J end by 2 bases, with 17 bases between. The CDR3 runs 14 residues. Germline values: CDR1 SGHKS, CDR2 YYEKEE (reference sequence). The CDR3 is CASTDPNSTYEQYF. The DNA of the CDR3 is TGTGCCAGTACCGACCCCAACTCAACCTACGAGCAGTACTTC.

The chain couples TRBV27 to TRBJ2-1; TRBD2 aligns across 9 bases. The CDR3 runs to 15 residues. Per germline, CDR1 MNHEY and CDR2 SMNVEV (reference sequence). The trim removed 3 bases at V and 7 bases at J, leaving 7 bases unmatched. CDR3 DNA: TGTGCCAGCAGTTTCCTTAGCGGGAGAGGTAATGAGCAGTTCTTC. This sequence encodes CASSFLSGRGNEQFF.

This clonotype turned up a few times. The chain uses TRBV13 and TRBJ2-5; the match to TRBD2 covers 13 bases. Germline loops: CDR1 PRHDT, CDR2 FYEKMQ (reference sequence). The CDR3 consists of 16 residues. Trimming removed 6 bases from V and 1 base from J; junction bases left unmatched: 5. The CDR3 region has the DNA TGTGCCAGCAGTGGACTAGCGGGAGTGGGCCAAGAGACCCAGTACTTC. Translation: CASSGLAGVGQETQYF.

This chain links TRBV18 with TRBJ2-1, with D uncertain. The germline V gene has CDR1 KGHSH and CDR2 LQKENI. The CDR3 spans 16 residues. The V gene lost 4 bases and the J gene lost 11 bases, with 24 bases spanning the gap. The DNA for the CDR3 is TGTGCCAGCTCACAAGCTCTAGGTCAGCAATTAGGTAAGCAGTTCTTC. It encodes CASSQALGQQLGKQFF.

This clonotype was recorded a few times. V usage is TRBV24-1 and J usage is TRBJ2-5; the match to TRBD2 covers 11 bases. V gave up 8 bases and J gave up 0 bases; unmatched junction bases: 19. CDR1 and CDR2 from the germline V gene are KGHDR and SFDVKD. CDR3 length: 20 amino acids. The CDR3: CATKWERPSGRNGNQETQYF. For the CDR3, the DNA is TGTGCCACCAAGTGGGAAAGGCCTAGCGGGAGGAATGGAAACCAAGAGACCCAGTACTTC.

This clonotype occurred a few times. This chain joins TRBV12-3 or TRBV12-4 and TRBJ2-1; 11 nucleotides agree with TRBD2. CDR3 length: 16 amino acids. Trimming at V came to 6 bases and at J to 4 bases, leaving 8 bases not matched to a gene. The CDR3: CASSLRLAGPYNEQFF. As DNA, the CDR3 is TGTGCCAGCAGCCTTCGACTAGCGGGGCCTTACAATGAGCAGTTCTTC.

The chain links TRBV18 to TRBJ2-3; D ambiguous. Germline values: CDR1 KGHSH, CDR2 LQKENI. V was shortened by 5 bases and J by 3 bases, with 9 bases between the two germline ends. This CDR3 contains 13 residues. CDR3 nucleotide sequence: TGTGCCAGCTCATCCACCGCTACAGATACGCAGTATTTT. Translation gives CASSSTATDTQYF.

The J gene is TRBJ2-5, the V gene TRBV5-1; D possibly corresponds to TRBD1 (6 bases). The CDR3 sequence is 15 residues long. V was pared by 0 bases and J by 2 bases, with 11 bases between. Germline-derived CDR1 and CDR2 are SGHRS and YFSETQ. CDR3 amino acids: CASSLGSGVQETQYF. The CDR3 DNA reads as TGCGCCAGCAGCTTGGGGTCAGGGGTACAAGAGACCCAGTACTTC.

The rearrangement links TRBV29-1 to TRBJ1-2; D is uncertain. V was clipped by 5 bases and J by 4 bases, with 11 bases between them. The CDR3 spans 12 residues. The germline V gene encodes CDR1 SQVTM and CDR2 ANQGSEA. The CDR3 is CSVRSSLYGYTF. CDR3 in DNA: TGCAGCGTTCGGTCCAGCCTCTATGGCTACACCTTC.

This clonotype appeared a few times. The gene calls are TRBV9 and TRBJ1-2; 7 bases match TRBD1. Germline values: CDR1 SGDLS, CDR2 YYNGEE. This CDR3 has 13 amino acids. Germline trimming cut 3 bases from V and 5 bases from J; bases unmatched to any gene: 4. The CDR3 region has the DNA TGTGCCAGCAGCGAGGGACAGCTATATGGCTACACCTTC. Translating it yields CASSEGQLYGYTF. Full variable domain (rest looked up from reference TRBV9 and TRBJ1-2): DSGVTQTPKHLITATGQRVTLRCSPRSGDLSVYWYQQSLDQGLQFLIQYYNGEERAKGNILERFSAQQFPDLHSELNLSSLELGDSALYFCASSEGQLYGYTFGSGTRLTVV.

The chain couples TRBV10-3 to TRBJ2-1, with D possibly being TRBD1 (6 bases). This CDR3 has 13 amino acids. Germline CDR1 ENHRY, CDR2 SYGVKD. V was trimmed by 8 bases and J by 3 bases, leaving 11 bases between them. This chain's CDR3 is CAIGDIFYNEQFF. In nucleotides, the CDR3 is TGTGCCATCGGGGACATTTTCTACAATGAGCAGTTCTTC.

V is TRBV20-1 and J is TRBJ2-7; D ambiguous. Germline CDR1 DFQATT, CDR2 SNEGSKA (reference sequence). Trimming took 3 bases from V and 5 from J, leaving 14 bases between them. CDR3 length: 13 residues. CDR3 DNA sequence: TGCAGTGCTAGCGTAGCAGGTATCCACGAGCAGTACTTC. This sequence encodes CSASVAGIHEQYF.

The J gene is TRBJ2-1, the V gene TRBV5-8, with D tentatively TRBD1 or TRBD2 (5 bases each). CDR3 length: 17 residues. V shed 4 bases and J shed 8 bases, with 25 bases lying between them. The germline CDR1 and CDR2 sequences are SGHTS and YDEGEE. CDR3 sequence (DNA): TGTGCCAGCAGCACTTCCGGGACGTCTCCCCGGCGGGATGAGCAGTTCTTC. Protein sequence: CASSTSGTSPRRDEQFF.